One sample yielded the 3 T cell receptor beta chains listed below, sequenced in a study of CD4 T cells in relation to SARS-CoV-2 and coronaviruses. Before the COVID-19 pandemic, during about 2011-2019, CD4+ T cells were taken from unexposed donors. Sequencing was performed with immunoSEQ multiplex PCR; in TCRdb, only in-frame clones are kept and a portion is missing. Of about 60,000 clones listed, over 90% were seen once; the top ten hold around 0.14%. The sample was naive CD4+ T cells from PBMCs. Stated subset: naive CD4+ T cells isolated by negative enrichment. These TCRs come from a human donor in good health.

The V gene is TRBV11-2, the J gene TRBJ2-7; D is possibly TRBD2 (6 bases). The CDR3 is 14 amino acids. Trimming shortened V by 3 bases and J by 8 bases, and 17 bases separated the two germline ends. From germline, CDR1 is SGHAT and CDR2 FQNNGV. CDR3 residues: CASSFTGAGIKQYF. In nucleotides, the CDR3 is TGTGCCAGCAGCTTTACGGGAGCCGGTATCAAGCAGTACTTC. The full variable domain, its missing parts supplied by reference TRBV11-2 and TRBJ2-7, is EAGVAQSPRYKIIEKRQSVAFWCNPISGHATLYWYQQILGQGPKLLIQFQNNGVVDDSQLPKDRFSAERLKGVDSTLKIQPAKLEDSAVYLCASSFTGAGIKQYFGPGTRLTVT.

This clone is a singleton in its sample. This sequence joins TRBV9 and TRBJ1-2; D gene ambiguous. The CDR3 is made up of 12 amino acids. V lost 4 bases and J lost 4, with 8 bases in between. Germline assignment: CDR1 SGDLS and CDR2 YYNGEE. The DNA for the CDR3 is TGTGCCAGCAGCAAAGGCCTCTATGGCTACACCTTC. It specifies CASSKGLYGYTF.

This chain connects TRBV7-3 to TRBJ2-3; D gene unclear. The ends were cut back, 5 bases at V and 6 bases at J, with 15 bases in the middle. The germline V gene has CDR1 SGHTA and CDR2 FQGTGA. This CDR3 has 14 amino acids. The CDR3 DNA follows: TGTGCCAGCAGCGCGAACATCCTAGGGGATACGCAGTATTTT. Protein sequence: CASSANILGDTQYF. Full variable domain (rest looked up from reference TRBV7-3 and TRBJ2-3): GAGVSQTPSNKVTEKGKYVELRCDPISGHTALYWYRQSLGQGPEFLIYFQGTGAADDSGLPNDRFFAVRPEGSVSTLKIQRTERGDSAVYLCASSANILGDTQYFGPGTRLTVL.